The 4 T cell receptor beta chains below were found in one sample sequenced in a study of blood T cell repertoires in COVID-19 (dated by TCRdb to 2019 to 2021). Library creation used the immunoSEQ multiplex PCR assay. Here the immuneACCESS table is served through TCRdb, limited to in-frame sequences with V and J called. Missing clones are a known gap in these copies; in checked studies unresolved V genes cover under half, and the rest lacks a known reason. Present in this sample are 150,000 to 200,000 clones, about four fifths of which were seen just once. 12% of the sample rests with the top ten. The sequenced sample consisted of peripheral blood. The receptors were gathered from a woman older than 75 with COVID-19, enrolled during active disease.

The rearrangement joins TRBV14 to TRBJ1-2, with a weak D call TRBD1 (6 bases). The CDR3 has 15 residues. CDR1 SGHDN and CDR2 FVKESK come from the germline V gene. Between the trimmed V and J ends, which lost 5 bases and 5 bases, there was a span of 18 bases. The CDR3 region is CASSASNRVEYGYTF. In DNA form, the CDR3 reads TGTGCCAGCAGCGCGTCAAACAGGGTTGAGTATGGCTACACCTTC.

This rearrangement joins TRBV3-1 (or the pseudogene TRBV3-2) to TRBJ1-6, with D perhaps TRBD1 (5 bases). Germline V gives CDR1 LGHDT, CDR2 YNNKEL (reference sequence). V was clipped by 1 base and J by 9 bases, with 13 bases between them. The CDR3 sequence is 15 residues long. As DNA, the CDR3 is TGTGCCAGCAGCCAAGGATTAGGGGAAGGTTCACCCCTCCACTTT. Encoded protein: CASSQGLGEGSPLHF.

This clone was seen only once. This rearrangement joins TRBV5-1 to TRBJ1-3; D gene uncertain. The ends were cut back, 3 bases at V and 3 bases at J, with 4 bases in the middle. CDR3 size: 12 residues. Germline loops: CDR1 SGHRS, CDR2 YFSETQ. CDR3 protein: CASSSGGNTIYF. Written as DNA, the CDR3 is TGCGCCAGCAGCTCGGGTGGAAACACCATATATTTT.

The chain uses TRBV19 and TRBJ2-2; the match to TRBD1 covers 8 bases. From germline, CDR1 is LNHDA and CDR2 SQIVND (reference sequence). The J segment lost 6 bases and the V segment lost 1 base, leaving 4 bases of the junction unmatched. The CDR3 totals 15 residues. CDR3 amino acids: CASSIGTGKSGELFF. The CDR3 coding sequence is TGTGCCAGTAGTATAGGGACAGGGAAGTCCGGGGAGCTGTTTTTT. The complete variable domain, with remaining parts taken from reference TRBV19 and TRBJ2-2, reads DGGITQSPKYLFRKEGQNVTLSCEQNLNHDAMYWYRQDPGQGLRLIYYSQIVNDFQKGDIAEGYSVSREKKESFPLTVTSAQKNPTAFYLCASSIGTGKSGELFFGEGSRLTVL.